The 13 T cell receptor beta chains listed next were all sequenced from one sample in a study of shared clonotypes between healthy human individuals. TCRdb's table, derived via immunoSEQ multiplex PCR, lists solely in-frame clones and lacks some. The sample consists of roughly 700,000 clones, about 90% of them appearing once. Input material: memory CD8+ T cells from PBMCs. Subset of the sample: CD45RO+ cells pooled with CCR7-negative TemRA cells. The receptors stem from a man between 18 and 29 years old in good health. Some clones in this sample may be carry-over from other donors' samples.

The sample holds a few counts of this clone. The gene calls are TRBV29-1 and TRBJ2-7, with 10 bases matching TRBD2. Germline assignment: CDR1 SQVTM and CDR2 ANQGSEA. The CDR3 loop spans 13 amino acids. Trimming took 5 bases from V and 3 from J; bases not matched to a gene: 4. In DNA, the CDR3 is TGCAGCGTTCTAGCGGGAGATGGCTACGAGCAGTACTTC. Translating gives CSVLAGDGYEQYF.

The rearrangement joins TRBV4-2 to TRBJ2-7; 7 nucleotides match TRBD2. Germline V gives CDR1 LGHNA, CDR2 YNFKEQ. There are 15 residues in the CDR3. J gave up 4 bases and V 1 base, and 7 bases lay outside the gene matches. CDR3 sequence: CASSQAEGGDYEQYF. The CDR3 DNA reads TGTGCCAGCAGCCAAGCGGAGGGAGGGGATTACGAGCAGTACTTC.

This sequence joins TRBV10-3 and TRBJ1-2; 7 nucleotides agree with TRBD1. Germline V gene data show CDR1 as ENHRY and CDR2 as SYGVKD. The CDR3 extends over 17 amino acids. V gave up 0 bases and J gave up 0 bases; unmatched junction bases: 7. The DNA for the CDR3 is TGTGCCATCAGTGAGTCGACTGGACAGGAAGCTAACTATGGCTACACCTTC. Translated, it gives CAISESTGQEANYGYTF.

The rearrangement links TRBV19 to TRBJ2-2; the D is unclear. This CDR3 has 14 amino acids. Germline V gene lookup returns CDR1 LNHDA and CDR2 SQIVND (reference sequence). V lost 4 bases and J lost 4, with 10 bases in between. Here the CDR3 reads CASSTPSVTGELFF. CDR3 DNA sequence: TGTGCCAGTAGTACCCCTTCGGTCACCGGGGAGCTGTTTTTT.

The chain is built from TRBV28 and TRBJ2-3; D is uncertain. There are 17 residues in the CDR3. Trimming took 6 bases from V and 2 from J, leaving 21 bases between them. Per the germline V gene, CDR1 is MDHEN and CDR2 is SYDVKM. This CDR3 is CASSSLPGRSSTDTQYF. The DNA of the CDR3 is TGTGCCAGCAGCAGCCTCCCGGGCAGGAGTTCCACAGATACGCAGTATTTT.

As DNA, the CDR3 is TGTGCCATCCATCCTTCCGGGACGGAATACACCGGGGAGCTGTTTTTT. Amino acid sequence: CAIHPSGTEYTGELFF. This chain links TRBV10-3 with TRBJ2-2; D tentatively fits TRBD1 or TRBD2 (5 bases each). Trimming took off 8 bases at V and 3 bases at J, with 19 bases between the two ends. The length of the CDR3 is 16 residues. The germline V gene has CDR1 ENHRY and CDR2 SYGVKD.

Only one count was recorded for this clone. This chain uses TRBV11-1 with TRBJ1-4; TRBD1 agrees at 8 bases. The CDR3 spans 14 residues. Unmatched junction bases numbered 7, after V lost 5 bases and J lost 8 bases. CDR1 is SGHAT and CDR2 is FQDESV in the germline V gene (reference sequence). In DNA, the CDR3 is TGTGCCAGCAGCAGGGACAGGAGAGGGGAAAAACTGTTTTTT. This codes for CASSRDRRGEKLFF.

V and J are TRBV7-9 and TRBJ1-1, with D possibly matching TRBD1 (6 bases). CDR1 SEHNR and CDR2 FQNEAQ come from the germline V gene (reference sequence). The V gene lost 0 bases and the J gene lost 1 base, with 15 bases spanning the gap. CDR3 size: 17 residues. The CDR3 DNA is TGTGCCAGCAGCTTAGCGCGGGGGCCAATTTCGAACACTGAAGCTTTCTTT. Translating it yields CASSLARGPISNTEAFF. Full variable domain (remainder filled in from reference TRBV7-9 and TRBJ1-1): DTGVSQNPRHKITKRGQNVTFRCDPISEHNRLYWYRQTLGQGPEFLTYFQNEAQLEKSRLLSDRFSAERPKGSFSTLEIQRTEQGDSAMYLCASSLARGPISNTEAFFGQGTRLTVV.

The rearrangement joins TRBV28 to TRBJ2-3; perhaps TRBD1 as D (5 bases). There are 16 residues in the CDR3. Looked up from germline, CDR1 is MDHEN and CDR2 is SYDVKM. The germline V and J ends were trimmed by 5 bases and 6 bases, with 21 bases remaining between them. The CDR3 nucleotides are TGTGCCAGCAGTCCACGTGTAAGGGGCGCCGCGGATACGCAGTATTTT. Its translation: CASSPRVRGAADTQYF.

The chain has TRBV6-4 and TRBJ2-3, with D hard to call. The CDR3 spans 14 residues. Germline V gene sequence: CDR1 MRHNA, CDR2 SNTAGT. V gave up 0 bases and J gave up 0 bases, with 4 bases separating them. The CDR3 loop reads CASSDSTSTDTQYF. The CDR3 region has the DNA TGTGCCAGCAGTGACTCGACCAGCACAGATACGCAGTATTTT.

The chain links TRBV5-8 to TRBJ1-5, with D possibly matching TRBD1 (5 bases). CDR1 is SGHTS, CDR2 YDEGEE, per germline. The V end was cut by 4 bases, the J end by 2 bases, with 22 bases between. The CDR3 extends over 18 amino acids. The DNA for the CDR3 is TGTGCCAGCAGCCCAAAACCCGGGGGAGTGGGCGGCAATCAGCCCCAGCATTTT. Its protein product is CASSPKPGGVGGNQPQHF. Looking up the rest from reference TRBV5-8 and TRBJ1-5 gives the full variable domain: EAGVTQSPTHLIKTRGQQATLRCSPISGHTSVYWYQQALGLGLQFLLWYDEGEERNRGNFPPRFSGRQFPNYSSELNVNALELEDSALYLCASSPKPGGVGGNQPQHFGDGTRLSIL.

The V gene is TRBV6-5, the J gene TRBJ2-1; 7 nucleotides align to TRBD2. The V gene's germline CDR1 is MNHEY and CDR2 SVGAGI. V dropped 4 bases and J dropped 6; count of bases not matched to a gene: 12. The length of the CDR3 is 16 residues. CDR3 nucleotide sequence: TGTGCCAGCAGTTTTTCTGGCGGGAGTAAACCCAATGAGCAGTTCTTC. It codes for CASSFSGGSKPNEQFF.

Notes on this clone: Within the sample, other DNA sequences also encode this same CDR3. J is TRBJ2-3 and V is TRBV11-3; D gene unclear. CDR3 length equals 13 residues. From germline, CDR1 is SGHNT and CDR2 YENEEA. V was shortened by 3 bases and J by 0 bases, with 4 bases between the two germline ends. The CDR3 here is CASSFGSTDTQYF. The CDR3 DNA is TGTGCCAGCAGCTTCGGCAGCACAGATACGCAGTATTTT.